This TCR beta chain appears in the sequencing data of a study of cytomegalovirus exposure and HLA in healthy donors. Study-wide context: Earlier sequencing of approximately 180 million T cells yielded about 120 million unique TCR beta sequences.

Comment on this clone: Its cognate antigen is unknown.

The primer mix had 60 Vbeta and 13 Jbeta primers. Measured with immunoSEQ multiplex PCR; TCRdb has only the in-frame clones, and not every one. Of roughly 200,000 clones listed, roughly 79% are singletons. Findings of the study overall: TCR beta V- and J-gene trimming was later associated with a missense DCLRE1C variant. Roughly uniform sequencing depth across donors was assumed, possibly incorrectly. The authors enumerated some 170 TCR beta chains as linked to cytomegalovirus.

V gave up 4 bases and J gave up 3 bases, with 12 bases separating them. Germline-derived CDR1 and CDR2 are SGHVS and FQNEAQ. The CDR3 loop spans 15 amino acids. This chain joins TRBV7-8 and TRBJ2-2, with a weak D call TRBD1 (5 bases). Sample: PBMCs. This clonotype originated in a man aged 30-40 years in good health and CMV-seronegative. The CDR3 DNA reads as TGTGCCAGCAGCTCACCGGACATACACACCGGGGAGCTGTTTTTT. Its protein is CASSSPDIHTGELFF.